This T cell receptor beta chain was sequenced in a study of cytomegalovirus exposure and HLA in healthy donors. The germline V and J ends were trimmed by 5 bases and 5 bases, with 12 bases remaining between them. Looked up from germline, CDR1 is SGHNT and CDR2 is YENEEA. This CDR3 comprises 14 residues. 13 Jbeta primers and 60 Vbeta primers were used for the PCR. The method was immunoSEQ multiplex PCR; TCRdb's version includes in-frame clones alone and lacks a portion of them. This table holds about 200,000 clones, over 75% found once. Worth noting for this clone: Antigen: not known.

The study's findings and limits: According to an earlier analysis, most TCR beta V segments yielded productive rearrangements about 90% or about 30% of the time. Upon later analysis, HLA-associated TCR beta chains proved more clonally expanded than other, equally common chains. Both high specificity and high sensitivity reportedly marked the classifier's diagnosis of cytomegalovirus status. It was taken for granted in presence/absence analyses that sequencing depth across donors was roughly uniform.

The sequenced sample was PBMCs. The rearrangement uses TRBV11-3 and TRBJ2-2; tentative D call: TRBD1 (6 bases). The receptor was derived from a woman aged 50 to 60 in good health and CMV-seronegative. The CDR3 DNA reads TGTGCCAGCAGCCGTACAGGGTTGACCGGGGAGCTGTTTTTT. Protein product: CASSRTGLTGELFF.